The 4 T cell receptor beta chains below come from one sample, sequenced in a study of T cell responses to AZD1222 COVID-19 vaccine. Sequencing was performed with immunoSEQ multiplex PCR; in TCRdb, only in-frame clones are kept and a portion is missing. The data contain 200,000 or so clones, over 85% of them seen just once; the ten biggest clones take up around 1%. The sample here was peripheral blood, taken 28 days after the second AZD1222 dose. These receptors came from an adult who received the AZD1222 COVID-19 vaccine.

The V gene is TRBV24-1, the J gene TRBJ1-5; D is undetermined. This CDR3 has 12 amino acids. Between the trimmed V and J ends, which lost 9 bases and 0 bases, there was a span of 5 bases. Looked up from germline, CDR1 is KGHDR and CDR2 is SFDVKD. Here the CDR3 reads CATVYSNQPQHF. DNA for the CDR3: TGTGCCACCGTTTATAGCAATCAGCCCCAGCATTTT.

This clone has only one observation. The rearrangement links TRBV13 to TRBJ2-2, with 11 bases identical to TRBD2. From germline, CDR1 is PRHDT and CDR2 FYEKMQ (reference sequence). V lost 1 base to trimming and J lost 0 bases; unmatched junction nucleotides: 4. The CDR3 totals 18 residues. As DNA, the CDR3 is TGTGCCAGCAGCTTAGCTAGCGGGGGGCCTGCGAACACCGGGGAGCTGTTTTTT. Amino acid sequence: CASSLASGGPANTGELFF.

The V and J genes are TRBV3-1 (or the pseudogene TRBV3-2) and TRBJ1-2; 7 bases align to TRBD1. The CDR3 sequence is 16 residues long. V dropped 0 bases and J dropped 8; count of bases not matched to a gene: 12. CDR1 and CDR2 (germline): LGHDT, YNNKEL (reference sequence). The CDR3 region has the DNA TGTGCCAGCAGCCAAGAGTGGGATGGGACAGTCGGCGGCTACACCTTC. It translates to CASSQEWDGTVGGYTF.

The rearrangement uses TRBV19 and TRBJ1-3; weak D call: TRBD1 (5 bases). The CDR3 consists of 17 residues. Germline V gives CDR1 LNHDA, CDR2 SQIVND (reference sequence). The V end lost 6 bases, the J end lost 0 bases, and 18 bases lay between the germline ends. The DNA of the CDR3 is TGTGCCAGTAGACTCCAAGGGACGGGGACCTCTGGAAACACCATATATTTT. The encoded protein is CASRLQGTGTSGNTIYF.